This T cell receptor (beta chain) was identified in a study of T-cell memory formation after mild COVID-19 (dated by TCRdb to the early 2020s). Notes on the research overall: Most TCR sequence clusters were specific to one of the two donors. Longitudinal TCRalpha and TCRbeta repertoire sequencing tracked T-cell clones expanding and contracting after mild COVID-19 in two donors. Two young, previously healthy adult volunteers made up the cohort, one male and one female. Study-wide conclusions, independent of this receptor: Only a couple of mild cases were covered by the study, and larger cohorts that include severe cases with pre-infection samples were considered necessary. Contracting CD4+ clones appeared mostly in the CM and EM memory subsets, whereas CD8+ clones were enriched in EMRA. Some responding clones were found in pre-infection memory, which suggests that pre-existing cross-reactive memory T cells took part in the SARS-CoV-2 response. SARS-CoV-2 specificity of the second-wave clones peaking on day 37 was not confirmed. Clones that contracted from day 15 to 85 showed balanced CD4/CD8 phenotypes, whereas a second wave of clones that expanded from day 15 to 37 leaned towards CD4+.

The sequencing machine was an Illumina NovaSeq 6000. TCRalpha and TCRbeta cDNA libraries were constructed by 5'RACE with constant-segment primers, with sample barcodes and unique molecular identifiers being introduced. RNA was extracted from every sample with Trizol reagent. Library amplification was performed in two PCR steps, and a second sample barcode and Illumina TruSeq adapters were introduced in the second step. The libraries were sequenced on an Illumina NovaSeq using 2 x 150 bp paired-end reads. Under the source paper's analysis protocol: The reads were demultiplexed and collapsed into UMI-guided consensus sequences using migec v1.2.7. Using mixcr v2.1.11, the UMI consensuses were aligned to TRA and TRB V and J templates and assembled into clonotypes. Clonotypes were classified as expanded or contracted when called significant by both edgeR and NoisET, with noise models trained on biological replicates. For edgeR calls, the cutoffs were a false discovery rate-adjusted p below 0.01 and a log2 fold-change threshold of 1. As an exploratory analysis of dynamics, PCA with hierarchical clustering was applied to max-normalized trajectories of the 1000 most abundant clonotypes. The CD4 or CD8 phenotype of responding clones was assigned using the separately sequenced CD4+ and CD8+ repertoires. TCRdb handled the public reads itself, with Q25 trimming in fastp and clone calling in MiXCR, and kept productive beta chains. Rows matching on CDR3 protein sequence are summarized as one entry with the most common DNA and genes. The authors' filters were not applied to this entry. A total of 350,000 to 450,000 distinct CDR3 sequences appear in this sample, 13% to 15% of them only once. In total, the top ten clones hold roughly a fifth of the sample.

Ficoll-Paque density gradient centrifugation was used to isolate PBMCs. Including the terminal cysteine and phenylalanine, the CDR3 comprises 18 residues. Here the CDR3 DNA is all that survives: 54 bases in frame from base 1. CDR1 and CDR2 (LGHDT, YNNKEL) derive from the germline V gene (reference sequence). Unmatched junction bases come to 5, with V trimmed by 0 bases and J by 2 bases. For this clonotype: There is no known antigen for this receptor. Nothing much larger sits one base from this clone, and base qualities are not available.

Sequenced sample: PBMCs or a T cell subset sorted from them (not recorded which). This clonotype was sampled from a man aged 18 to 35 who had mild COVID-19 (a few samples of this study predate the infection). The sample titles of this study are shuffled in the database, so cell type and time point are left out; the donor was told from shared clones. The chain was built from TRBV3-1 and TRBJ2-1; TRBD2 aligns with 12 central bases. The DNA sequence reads TGTGCCAGCAGCCAAGAGTTACTAGCGGGGGGAACCTACAATGAGCAGTTCTTC. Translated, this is CASSQELLAGGTYNEQFF.